The 6 T cell receptor beta chains below all came from one sample that was sequenced in a study of memory CD8 T cells in hepatitis C reinfection (dated by TCRdb to about 2017). The library was produced with the immunoSEQ multiplex PCR assay. Held by TCRdb, this immuneACCESS table contains in-frame sequences only and omits some clones. Under half of the omission traces to an unresolved V gene where checked; the cause of the rest is unknown. The sample yields about 43,000 clones; 89% were counted once. Jointly, the top ten make up 0.72% of the sample. The intended sense of this specimen's time point label: late/post reinfection, 12 to 24 weeks after detection. TCR sequencing was performed on the sorted cells directly ex vivo, without any in vitro expansion beforehand. The source material was naive CD8+ T cells sorted from blood. The cell subset or site label on this specimen signifies: total naive CD8+CD45RO- T cells. The origin of the receptors is a man aged 18-30 years with hepatitis C virus infection.

This chain uses TRBV28 with TRBJ1-1; 7 nucleotides agree with TRBD1. This CDR3 comprises 14 residues. Germline lookup yields CDR1 MDHEN and CDR2 SYDVKM. The V and J ends lost 4 bases and 1 base, in that order; junction bases with no gene match: 3. CDR3 nucleotide sequence: TGTGCCAGCAGTTGGGACAGTTCGAACACTGAAGCTTTCTTT. Protein product: CASSWDSSNTEAFF.

This chain joins TRBV27 and TRBJ2-1; 9 nucleotides agree with TRBD2. The CDR3 spans 15 residues. Germline trimming cut 5 bases from V and 2 bases from J; bases unmatched to any gene: 4. The germline gives CDR1 MNHEY, CDR2 SMNVEV (reference sequence). CDR3 sequence reads: CASSPSGNPYNEQFF. CDR3 nucleotide sequence: TGTGCCAGCAGTCCTAGCGGGAACCCCTACAATGAGCAGTTCTTC.

The chain combines TRBV19 with TRBJ2-1; TRBD2 agrees at 8 bases. The length of the CDR3 is 16 residues. Germline V gene sequence: CDR1 LNHDA, CDR2 SQIVND (reference sequence). V lost 5 bases, J lost 2 bases, and 8 bases stayed unmatched. The chain's CDR3 is CASSPSSGGAYNEQFF. The CDR3 bases are TGTGCCAGTAGTCCCTCCAGCGGGGGTGCCTACAATGAGCAGTTCTTC.

The chain employs TRBV27 and TRBJ2-3; TRBD2 agrees at 9 bases. V gave up 3 bases and J gave up 6 bases; unmatched junction bases: 7. The CDR3 consists of 15 residues. Germline CDR1 is MNHEY and CDR2 is SMNVEV (reference sequence). The CDR3 nucleotides read TGTGCCAGCAGTTTCCCTGGCGGGGGGGCCGATACGCAGTATTTT. This sequence encodes CASSFPGGGADTQYF.

The chain carries TRBV9 and TRBJ1-1; no clear D. CDR1 is SGDLS, CDR2 YYNGEE, per germline. This CDR3 is built from 15 residues. Trimming left V 0 bases short and J 8 bases short, with 17 bases between. CDR3 in amino acids: CASSVVSLAEVEAFF. The DNA of the CDR3 is TGTGCCAGCAGCGTAGTGTCTCTGGCGGAAGTAGAAGCTTTCTTT.

The V call is TRBV6-5, the J call TRBJ2-2; D might be TRBD2 (5 bases). The CDR3 is made up of 16 amino acids. CDR1 MNHEY and CDR2 SVGAGI come from the germline V gene. Deletions cut 3 bases from V and 4 bases from J, with 15 bases between. The DNA of the CDR3 is TGTGCCAGCAGTTATCAATCCCGGAGGCGCACCGGGGAGCTGTTTTTT. Protein sequence: CASSYQSRRRTGELFF.